The T cell receptor beta chain under discussion was sequenced for a study of blood T cells in healthy people across ages. Looking at the study overall: Template switching recovered approximately one barcoded beta molecule for every two T cells.

Donation came from healthy Caucasian individuals in Russia who were aged roughly 6 to 95. Findings and caveats of the study: Considered underestimates were the diversity estimates obtained from one million T cells. Across samples, TCR beta diversity tracked strongly with naive T cell percentage.

Trimming removed 6 bases at V and 0 bases at J, with 12 bases between. This CDR3 is built from 15 residues. From germline, CDR1 is SQVTM and CDR2 ANQGSEA. Using a J-beta primer mix together with a sample-barcoded 5' primer, a second PCR was run for roughly 7 to 11 cycles. A single record per CDR3 protein comes from TCRdb applying MiXCR to the 5' RACE reads. The sample records around 2 million distinct CDR3 sequences, 30% to 40% being singletons. This clonotype has ten or more counts. As yet, its antigen is unknown. The specimen sequenced was blood. The rearrangement links TRBV29-1 to TRBJ2-6; D might be TRBD1 or TRBD2, each matching 6 bases. This TCR derives from a human donor in good health. CDR3 sequence: CSVRGGSSGANVLTF. The DNA for the CDR3 is TGCAGCGTCAGGGGAGGCTCCTCTGGGGCCAACGTCCTGACTTTC.